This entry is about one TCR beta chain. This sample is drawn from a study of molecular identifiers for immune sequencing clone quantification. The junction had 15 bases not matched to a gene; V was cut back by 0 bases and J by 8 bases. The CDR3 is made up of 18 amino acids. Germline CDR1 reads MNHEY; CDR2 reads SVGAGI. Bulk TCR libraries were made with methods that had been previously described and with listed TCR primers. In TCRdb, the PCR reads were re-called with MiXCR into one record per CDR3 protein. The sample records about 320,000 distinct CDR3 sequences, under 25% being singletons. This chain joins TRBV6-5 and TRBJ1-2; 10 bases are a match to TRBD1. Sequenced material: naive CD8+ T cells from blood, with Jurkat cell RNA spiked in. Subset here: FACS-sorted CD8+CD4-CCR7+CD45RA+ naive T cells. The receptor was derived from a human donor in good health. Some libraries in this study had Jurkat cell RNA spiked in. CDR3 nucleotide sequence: TGTGCCAGCAGTTACTCCCTCCAAACGGGACAGGGGACCGTCGGCTACACCTTC. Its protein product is CASSYSLQTGQGTVGYTF.